This TCR beta chain was captured in a study of shared clonotypes between healthy human individuals. An assay was performed, and its level was deep. The repertoire was sequenced with immunoSEQ multiplex PCR; TCRdb's copy has only in-frame clones and lacks some. The sample lists around 2.1 million clones, around 93% occurring once. Terminally differentiated effector memory CD45RA+ cells were excluded by CCR7 positive selection of CD45RO-negative cells. This CDR3 has 16 amino acids. V shed 0 bases, J shed 4 bases, and the junction held 5 bases outside the gene matches. In germline, CDR1 is SGHAT, CDR2 FQDESV (reference sequence).

This sequence originates from a man aged 18 to 30 in good health. Some clones in this sample may be carry-over from other donors' samples. Sequencing was done on a sample of naive CD8+ T cells from PBMCs. The rearrangement links TRBV11-1 to TRBJ2-1, with 8 bases matching TRBD1. For the CDR3, the DNA is TGTGCCAGCAGCTTAGCGAGCCAGGGGGCATACAATGAGCAGTTCTTC. Its translation is CASSLASQGAYNEQFF.